The 21 T cell receptor beta chains in this list originate from one sample, sequenced in a study of human T cells and chemical hapten exposure. One entry per CDR3 protein results from TCRdb running MiXCR on the RACE reads. The sample includes approximately 57,000 distinct CDR3 sequences, roughly a tenth of them seen just once. Time point reported: patch test 1, 2 weeks after DPC sensitization. The sample's treatment: therapeutic diphenylcyclopropenone sensitization with weekly scalp DPC. This sample comprised whole blood, obtained in connection with sensitization to the hapten diphenylcyclopropenone (DPC). Receptors originate from a woman aged 40 to 50 with alopecia areata. Some clones in this sample may be carry-over from other donors' samples.

There are many counts of this clonotype. The gene calls are TRBV24-1 and TRBJ2-1; 12 bases are a match to TRBD2. Germline lookup yields CDR1 KGHDR and CDR2 SFDVKD. This CDR3 is 16 amino acids long. V lost 3 bases to trimming and J lost 8 bases; unmatched junction nucleotides: 7. The CDR3 coding sequence is TGTGCCACCAGTGATAGGACTAGCGGGGCGTCCCATGAGCAGTTCTTC. This gives the protein CATSDRTSGASHEQFF.

The rearrangement links TRBV12-3 or TRBV12-4 to TRBJ2-5; 8 bases match TRBD1. Trimming cost V 6 bases and J 3 bases; bases outside gene matches: 6. The CDR3 runs to 14 residues. The CDR3 nucleotides are TGTGCCAGCAGCCGCGGACAGGGCGAAGAGACCCAGTACTTC. It yields the protein CASSRGQGEETQYF.

This clonotype turned up a few times. The chain combines TRBV18 with TRBJ1-5; no reliable D call. Trimming took 5 bases from V and 10 from J, leaving 15 bases between them. CDR1 is KGHSH and CDR2 is LQKENI in the germline V gene. The CDR3 runs 13 residues. The CDR3, as DNA: TGTGCCAGCTCATCGGACCTCACGACACCCCAGCATTTT. Protein: CASSSDLTTPQHF.

This clonotype has more than one count but fewer than ten. The gene calls are TRBV3-1 and TRBJ2-7; D uncertain. This CDR3 spans 11 amino acids. Trimming cost V 2 bases and J 7 bases, with 6 bases left between them. The V gene's germline CDR1 is LGHDT and CDR2 YNNKEL (reference sequence). CDR3 sequence (DNA): TGTGCCAGCAGCCAACTTATGGAGCAGTACTTC. Its translation: CASSQLMEQYF.

The gene calls are TRBV5-1 and TRBJ1-6; TRBD1 is a possible D gene (6 bases). There are 15 residues in the CDR3. The V gene's germline CDR1 is SGHRS and CDR2 YFSETQ. V lost 0 bases and J 7 bases, leaving 11 bases between the germline ends. For the CDR3, the DNA is TGCGCCAGCAGCTTGGAACCCGACAGGAATTCACCCCTCCACTTT. Its translation is CASSLEPDRNSPLHF.

This clonotype was detected many times. The chain recombines TRBV4-3 with TRBJ2-2, with no clear D. The germline CDR1 and CDR2 sequences are LGHNA and YSLEER. The ends were cut back, 0 bases at V and 5 bases at J, with 10 bases in the middle. This CDR3 is 15 amino acids long. CDR3 region: CASSQEFLRTGELFF. CDR3 coding DNA: TGCGCCAGCAGCCAAGAGTTTCTAAGGACCGGGGAGCTGTTTTTT.

This sequence joins TRBV2 and TRBJ1-4, with 9 bases aligning to TRBD1. V was pared by 5 bases and J by 4 bases, with 8 bases of the junction left unmatched. This CDR3 is built from 16 residues. Germline assignment: CDR1 SNHLY and CDR2 FYNNEI. The CDR3 DNA is TGTGCCAGCAGTCAGGGACAGGGAACCTTTAATGAAAAACTGTTTTTT. Translating gives CASSQGQGTFNEKLFF.

The table lists this clonotype with a few counts. Here the CDR3 DNA reads TGCGCCAGCAGCCAAGCTCCTAGTGGCGGTGAGACCCAGTACTTC. Its protein product is CASSQAPSGGETQYF. The rearrangement links TRBV4-1 to TRBJ2-5; D call uncertain. V shed 1 base and J shed 5 bases, with 14 bases lying between them. Germline V gene lookup returns CDR1 MGHRA and CDR2 YSYEKL. The CDR3 has 15 amino acids.

This clonotype was counted at least ten times. The chain employs TRBV6-2 or TRBV6-3 and TRBJ2-2, with 10 bases that match TRBD1. CDR3 length equals 17 residues. Trimming at V came to 6 bases and at J to 5 bases, leaving 12 bases not matched to a gene. Germline values: CDR1 MNHEY, CDR2 SVGEGT. CDR3 DNA sequence: TGTGCCAGCAGCCCCGGGACAGGGGAGTGGCTGACCGGGGAGCTGTTTTTT. This sequence encodes CASSPGTGEWLTGELFF.

This clonotype was counted ten times or more. The chain recombines TRBV7-9 with TRBJ2-3, with D unresolved. CDR1 and CDR2 from the germline V gene are SEHNR and FQNEAQ (reference sequence). Trimming shortened V by 6 bases and J by 0 bases, and 4 bases separated the two germline ends. This CDR3 spans 12 amino acids. CDR3 in DNA: TGTGCCAGCAGGGGTAGCACAGATACGCAGTATTTT. Protein sequence: CASRGSTDTQYF.

The table lists this clonotype with many counts. J is TRBJ2-7 and V is TRBV7-9; 10 bases are shared with TRBD1. Trimming removed 5 bases from V and 3 bases from J; junction bases left unmatched: 7. Per germline, CDR1 SEHNR and CDR2 FQNEAQ (reference sequence). The CDR3 contains 15 residues. This CDR3 reads CASSAGQGKSYEQYF. CDR3 nucleotide sequence: TGTGCCAGCAGCGCGGGACAGGGGAAGAGCTACGAGCAGTACTTC.

Note on this clonotype: One base away lies a much larger clone, so this may be a sequencing read error. J is TRBJ2-1 and V is TRBV19, with D possibly being TRBD1 (6 bases). This CDR3 comprises 13 residues. Germline V CDR1 and CDR2: LNHDA, SQIVND (reference sequence). The CDR3 coding sequence is TGTGCCAGTAGTATTTCGTGGGACAATGAGCAGATCTTC. Amino acid sequence: CASSISWDNEQIF.

This clonotype was seen many times. CDR3 coding DNA: TGCAGTGCTAGTGCAGCGGGGCAAGAGCAGTACTTC. Translating gives CSASAAGQEQYF. V is TRBV20-1 and J is TRBJ2-7, with 7 nucleotides matching TRBD2. The CDR3 is 12 amino acids. Per germline, CDR1 DFQATT and CDR2 SNEGSKA (reference sequence). V lost 3 bases to trimming and J lost 7 bases; unmatched junction nucleotides: 6.

This clonotype is a singleton in its sample. The chain combines TRBV2 with TRBJ2-7; TRBD2 is a possible D gene (5 bases). Trimming removed 5 bases from V and 2 bases from J, with 10 bases in between. CDR3 length: 13 residues. Germline CDR1 SNHLY, CDR2 FYNNEI. Written as DNA, the CDR3 is TGTGCCAGCAGTCGGGAAGGGACCTACGAGCAGTACTTC. Amino acids: CASSREGTYEQYF.

In its sample, this clonotype was seen many times. V usage is TRBV5-4 and J usage is TRBJ2-3, with 7 bases identical to TRBD1. Unmatched junction bases numbered 7, after V lost 7 bases and J lost 2 bases. The V gene's germline CDR1 is SGHNT and CDR2 YYREEE (reference sequence). The CDR3 totals 14 residues. CDR3 amino acids: CASLSGGNTDTQYF. As DNA, the CDR3 is TGTGCCAGCCTGTCAGGGGGAAACACAGATACGCAGTATTTT.

This clonotype occurred many times. V and J are TRBV5-5 and TRBJ1-2; 7 nucleotides match TRBD1. The germline gives CDR1 SGHKS, CDR2 YYEKEE (reference sequence). Losses at the gene ends were 0 bases for V and 0 bases for J; bases not matched to a gene: 2. This CDR3 has 15 amino acids. In nucleotides, the CDR3 is TGTGCCAGCAGCTTGGGACAGGGAGCTAACTATGGCTACACCTTC. It specifies CASSLGQGANYGYTF.

This clonotype was picked up many times. The J gene is TRBJ1-2, the V gene TRBV20-1; D not certain. The length of the CDR3 is 12 residues. The V gene's germline CDR1 is DFQATT and CDR2 SNEGSKA (reference sequence). Trimming removed 6 bases from V and 4 bases from J, with 12 bases in between. Here the CDR3 DNA reads TGCAGTGCCGTTCTACTTAGCTATGGCTACACCTTC. It yields the protein CSAVLLSYGYTF.

This chain uses TRBV6-4 with TRBJ2-1; 9 bases line up with TRBD1. With V trimmed by 5 bases and J by 2 bases, 13 bases remained unmatched. This CDR3 is built from 18 residues. The V gene's germline CDR1 is MRHNA and CDR2 SNTAGT. The CDR3 sequence: CASSSDRGTQPAYNEQFF. The CDR3 nucleotides are TGTGCCAGCAGTTCCGACAGGGGGACTCAGCCCGCCTACAATGAGCAGTTCTTC.

The rearrangement uses TRBV20-1 and TRBJ1-4, with 7 bases identical to TRBD1. V shed 3 bases and J 6 bases; nucleotides not matched to a gene: 16. This CDR3 spans 17 amino acids. Germline V lookup: CDR1 DFQATT, CDR2 SNEGSKA (reference sequence). This chain's CDR3 is CSASHDPRQGGYEKLFF. CDR3 in DNA: TGCAGTGCTAGCCATGACCCTCGACAGGGCGGATATGAAAAACTGTTTTTT.

This clonotype came up a few times. V and J are TRBV27 and TRBJ1-1, with D possibly matching TRBD1 (6 bases). Trimming cost V 5 bases and J 1 base, with 8 bases left between them. The CDR3 has 13 amino acids. Looked up from germline, CDR1 is MNHEY and CDR2 is SMNVEV (reference sequence). CDR3 residues: CASSRQENTEAFF. The DNA of the CDR3 is TGTGCCAGCAGTAGACAGGAGAACACTGAAGCTTTCTTT.

This clonotype has ten or more counts. The V call is TRBV12-3 or TRBV12-4, the J call TRBJ1-4; 9 bases fit TRBD1. The CDR3 loop spans 17 amino acids. V lost 0 bases, J lost 0 bases, and 2 bases stayed unmatched. DNA of the CDR3: TGTGCCAGCAGTTTAGCGACAGGGGGGACAACTAATGAAAAACTGTTTTTT. Translating it yields CASSLATGGTTNEKLFF.